This is a list of T cell receptor beta chains from one sample in a study of shared clonotypes between healthy human individuals. Sequencing used immunoSEQ multiplex PCR; TCRdb keeps in-frame clones, though not all of them. The sample has about 2.1 million clones, about 94% seen once. What was sequenced was naive CD8+ T cells from PBMCs. Source of these receptors: a man younger than 35 in good health. Some clones in this sample may be carry-over from other donors' samples. CDR3s include the opening cysteine and the closing phenylalanine or tryptophan. Fields, in order: D gene, V gene, clone size, CDR3 length, J gene, CDR3 DNA, CDR3 protein. D genes are given only for firm matches. Part of the rows lack a size; the others show once, few, many or a class for expanded clones.

D gene: NA; V gene: TRBV10-3; clone size: NA; CDR3 length: 15; J gene: TRBJ2-3; CDR3 DNA: TGTGCCATCAGTGAAATGACTAGTCCTTCAGATACGCAGTATTTT; CDR3 protein: CAISEMTSPSDTQYF
D gene: TRBD1; V gene: TRBV27; clone size: NA; CDR3 length: 16; J gene: TRBJ2-1; CDR3 DNA: TGTGCCAGCAGTTTCCACCCGACAGGGACCTACAATGAGCAGTTCTTC; CDR3 protein: CASSFHPTGTYNEQFF
D gene: NA; V gene: TRBV30; clone size: NA; CDR3 length: 15; J gene: TRBJ1-2; CDR3 DNA: TGTGCCTGGTTGGGGGAGGATCGGGCCTTTGATGGCTACACCTTC; CDR3 protein: CAWLGEDRAFDGYTF
D gene: TRBD1; V gene: TRBV9; clone size: NA; CDR3 length: 14; J gene: TRBJ1-1; CDR3 DNA: TGTGCCAGCAGCGTAGGGCGGCGTGACAGGGAGGCTTTCTTT; CDR3 protein: CASSVGRRDREAFF
D gene: TRBD1; V gene: TRBV10-1; clone size: once; CDR3 length: 15; J gene: TRBJ2-7; CDR3 DNA: TGCGCCAGCAGTGATATCTGGACAGGGGGCTACGAGCAGTACTTC; CDR3 protein: CASSDIWTGGYEQYF
D gene: NA; V gene: TRBV6-5; clone size: NA; CDR3 length: 14; J gene: TRBJ2-2; CDR3 DNA: TGTGCCAGCAGTTACGAAACAGGGCCCGGGGAGCTGTTTTTT; CDR3 protein: CASSYETGPGELFF
D gene: NA; V gene: TRBV10-3; clone size: NA; CDR3 length: 15; J gene: TRBJ2-7; CDR3 DNA: TGTGCTCATCAAGGGGGGCTTGGTGGGTCCTACGAGCAGTACTTC; CDR3 protein: CAHQGGLGGSYEQYF
D gene: NA; V gene: TRBV7-3; clone size: NA; CDR3 length: 15; J gene: TRBJ2-3; CDR3 DNA: TGTGCCAGCAGCCCCCGCGGGATAGGGCCAGATACGCAGTATTTT; CDR3 protein: CASSPRGIGPDTQYF
D gene: TRBD1; V gene: TRBV28; clone size: NA; CDR3 length: 14; J gene: TRBJ2-7; CDR3 DNA: TGTGCCAGCAGCATGGGGACAGGGTTACGGTTTCGGTACTTC; CDR3 protein: CASSMGTGLRFRYF
D gene: TRBD1; V gene: TRBV14; clone size: NA; CDR3 length: 13; J gene: TRBJ2-1; CDR3 DNA: TGTGCCAGCAGCCGCGGACAGGGCAATGAGCAGTTCTTC; CDR3 protein: CASSRGQGNEQFF
D gene: NA; V gene: TRBV9; clone size: NA; CDR3 length: 16; J gene: TRBJ1-1; CDR3 DNA: TGTGCCAGCAGCCCCCCGGGTAGGCGGGGGGCCACTGAAGCTTTCTTT; CDR3 protein: CASSPPGRRGATEAFF
D gene: NA; V gene: TRBV9; clone size: once; CDR3 length: 15; J gene: TRBJ2-7; CDR3 DNA: TGTGCCAGCAGCGCTTATAAGGGAGGCCCCTACGAGCAGTACTTC; CDR3 protein: CASSAYKGGPYEQYF
D gene: TRBD1; V gene: TRBV6-1; clone size: NA; CDR3 length: 18; J gene: TRBJ2-7; CDR3 DNA: TGTGCCAGCAGTGCCACCCGGGACAGGCGACCTCCTGACTACGAGCAGTACTTC; CDR3 protein: CASSATRDRRPPDYEQYF
D gene: NA; V gene: TRBV28; clone size: NA; CDR3 length: 13; J gene: TRBJ2-3; CDR3 DNA: TGTGCCAGCAGTTTCGCTCCCGCGGATACGCAGTATTTT; CDR3 protein: CASSFAPADTQYF
D gene: NA; V gene: TRBV6-1; clone size: NA; CDR3 length: 12; J gene: TRBJ2-1; CDR3 DNA: TGTGCCAGCGGGACACTTATCAATGAGCAGTTCTTC; CDR3 protein: CASGTLINEQFF
D gene: TRBD1; V gene: TRBV5-4; clone size: once; CDR3 length: 16; J gene: TRBJ2-3; CDR3 DNA: TGTGCCAGCAGCAACCGGACAGGGGCCGGGGCAGATACGCAGTATTTT; CDR3 protein: CASSNRTGAGADTQYF
D gene: NA; V gene: TRBV6-6; clone size: NA; CDR3 length: 15; J gene: TRBJ2-1; CDR3 DNA: TGTGCCAGCAGTTACCGAACTAGTCTCTACAATGAGCAGTTCTTC; CDR3 protein: CASSYRTSLYNEQFF
D gene: NA; V gene: TRBV25-1; clone size: NA; CDR3 length: 11; J gene: TRBJ2-1; CDR3 DNA: TGTGCCAGCTCCTCCTACAATGAGCAGTTCTTC; CDR3 protein: CASSSYNEQFF
D gene: NA; V gene: TRBV2; clone size: once; CDR3 length: 14; J gene: TRBJ1-3; CDR3 DNA: TGTGCCAGCAGTGAGGGAGGGTTCGGAAACACCATATATTTT; CDR3 protein: CASSEGGFGNTIYF
D gene: TRBD2; V gene: TRBV7-9; clone size: NA; CDR3 length: 15; J gene: TRBJ2-7; CDR3 DNA: TGTGCCAGCAGCTTAGTACTAGCGGGAGCATACGAGCAGTACTTC; CDR3 protein: CASSLVLAGAYEQYF
D gene: NA; V gene: TRBV27; clone size: NA; CDR3 length: 18; J gene: TRBJ2-6; CDR3 DNA: TGTGCCAGCAGTTCCAAGCGGTTCGGGGGCTCTGGGGCCAACGTCCTGACTTTC; CDR3 protein: CASSSKRFGGSGANVLTF
D gene: NA; V gene: TRBV11-2; clone size: NA; CDR3 length: 13; J gene: TRBJ1-1; CDR3 DNA: TGTGCCAGCAGCTTAGGGACGCAACTAGAAGCTTTCTTT; CDR3 protein: CASSLGTQLEAFF
D gene: NA; V gene: TRBV7-2; clone size: NA; CDR3 length: 13; J gene: TRBJ2-1; CDR3 DNA: TGTGCCAGCAGTTCGGCTCCAGGCTATGAGCAGTTCTTC; CDR3 protein: CASSSAPGYEQFF
D gene: NA; V gene: TRBV27; clone size: NA; CDR3 length: 17; J gene: TRBJ2-2; CDR3 DNA: TGTGCCAGCAGTGTCGTAAGGCCCGCGGCGAACACCGGGGAGCTGTTTTTT; CDR3 protein: CASSVVRPAANTGELFF
D gene: NA; V gene: TRBV6-1; clone size: NA; CDR3 length: 13; J gene: TRBJ2-7; CDR3 DNA: TGTGCCAGCAGAGCAATGGAGGATAACGAGCAGTACTTC; CDR3 protein: CASRAMEDNEQYF
D gene: NA; V gene: TRBV9; clone size: NA; CDR3 length: 14; J gene: TRBJ2-5; CDR3 DNA: TGTGCCAGCAGCGTCCGACAGACTTCGGAGACCCAGTACTTC; CDR3 protein: CASSVRQTSETQYF
D gene: TRBD1; V gene: TRBV29-1; clone size: NA; CDR3 length: 13; J gene: TRBJ1-1; CDR3 DNA: TGCAGCGCCCCGGACAGGGCGGCTCCTGAAGCTTTCTTT; CDR3 protein: CSAPDRAAPEAFF
D gene: NA; V gene: TRBV11-2; clone size: NA; CDR3 length: 15; J gene: TRBJ2-1; CDR3 DNA: TGTGCCAGCAGCTTAGATGCCAGGGCGCGCGATGAGCAGTTCTTC; CDR3 protein: CASSLDARARDEQFF
D gene: TRBD1; V gene: TRBV9; clone size: NA; CDR3 length: 15; J gene: TRBJ1-2; CDR3 DNA: TGTGCCAGCAGCACCCCGACAGGGACACCTTATGGCTACACCTTC; CDR3 protein: CASSTPTGTPYGYTF
D gene: TRBD1; V gene: TRBV7-3; clone size: NA; CDR3 length: 15; J gene: TRBJ2-5; CDR3 DNA: TGTGCCAGCAGCCTAAACCCACAGGGGCAAGAGACCCAGTACTTC; CDR3 protein: CASSLNPQGQETQYF
D gene: NA; V gene: TRBV11-2; clone size: NA; CDR3 length: 15; J gene: TRBJ2-3; CDR3 DNA: TGTGCCAGCAGCTTAGAGGGATGGGGCACAGATACGCAGTATTTT; CDR3 protein: CASSLEGWGTDTQYF
D gene: NA; V gene: TRBV10-3; clone size: NA; CDR3 length: 11; J gene: TRBJ2-7; CDR3 DNA: TGTGCCATCAGTGATGGAGGGGCCAAGTACTTC; CDR3 protein: CAISDGGAKYF
D gene: NA; V gene: TRBV19; clone size: once; CDR3 length: 14; J gene: TRBJ2-2; CDR3 DNA: TGTGCCAGTAGTATAGGTTACGTCGACCGGGAGCTGTTTTTT; CDR3 protein: CASSIGYVDRELFF
D gene: NA; V gene: TRBV6-1; clone size: NA; CDR3 length: 14; J gene: TRBJ1-2; CDR3 DNA: TGTGCCAGCTCTGACCACCGACCCTACTATGGCTACACCTTC; CDR3 protein: CASSDHRPYYGYTF
D gene: NA; V gene: TRBV5-1; clone size: NA; CDR3 length: 13; J gene: TRBJ1-1; CDR3 DNA: TGCGCCAGCAGCGGAGACATGAACACTGAAGCTTTCTTT; CDR3 protein: CASSGDMNTEAFF
D gene: NA; V gene: TRBV28; clone size: NA; CDR3 length: 14; J gene: TRBJ2-1; CDR3 DNA: TGTGCCAGCAAGGTCCCAGGGGCTAACAATGAGCAGTTCTTC; CDR3 protein: CASKVPGANNEQFF
D gene: NA; V gene: TRBV11-2; clone size: NA; CDR3 length: 14; J gene: TRBJ1-2; CDR3 DNA: TGTGCCAGCAGCCGTGGCCTACCCGCCTATGGCTACACCTTC; CDR3 protein: CASSRGLPAYGYTF
D gene: NA; V gene: TRBV6-6; clone size: NA; CDR3 length: 13; J gene: TRBJ2-7; CDR3 DNA: TGTGCCAGCAGTTTTCCCGGATCCTACGAGCAGTACTTC; CDR3 protein: CASSFPGSYEQYF
D gene: TRBD2; V gene: TRBV7-9; clone size: NA; CDR3 length: 16; J gene: TRBJ2-7; CDR3 DNA: TGTGCCAGCTTCCCCCCTAGCGGACTAGCCTCCTACGAGCAGTACTTC; CDR3 protein: CASFPPSGLASYEQYF
D gene: NA; V gene: TRBV7-3; clone size: NA; CDR3 length: 13; J gene: TRBJ2-3; CDR3 DNA: TGTGCCAGCAGCTTAGTACATACAGATACGCAGTATTTT; CDR3 protein: CASSLVHTDTQYF
D gene: NA; V gene: TRBV7-8; clone size: NA; CDR3 length: 17; J gene: TRBJ2-1; CDR3 DNA: TGTGCCAGCAGCCCGCTGGGGGGACCATACTCCTACAATGAGCAGTTCTTC; CDR3 protein: CASSPLGGPYSYNEQFF
D gene: NA; V gene: TRBV27; clone size: once; CDR3 length: 14; J gene: TRBJ1-1; CDR3 DNA: TGTGCCAGCAGTTGGCTCGGACGCCCTAGGGAAGCTTTCTTT; CDR3 protein: CASSWLGRPREAFF
D gene: NA; V gene: TRBV9; clone size: NA; CDR3 length: 15; J gene: TRBJ1-2; CDR3 DNA: TGTGCCAGCAGCGTAGGACAGGTGGATCCCTATGGCTACACCTTC; CDR3 protein: CASSVGQVDPYGYTF
D gene: TRBD1; V gene: TRBV6-1; clone size: NA; CDR3 length: 17; J gene: TRBJ1-5; CDR3 DNA: TGTGCCAGCAGTGAAGAATCCGGGACAGAGGGCAATCAGCCCCAGCATTTT; CDR3 protein: CASSEESGTEGNQPQHF
D gene: TRBD2; V gene: TRBV28; clone size: NA; CDR3 length: 16; J gene: TRBJ2-3; CDR3 DNA: TGTGCCAGCCCCCCCCAAAGCGGGGGTTACACAGATACGCAGTATTTT; CDR3 protein: CASPPQSGGYTDTQYF
D gene: NA; V gene: TRBV6-5; clone size: NA; CDR3 length: 16; J gene: TRBJ2-1; CDR3 DNA: TGTGCCAGCAGTTACTCGATGGGGGCAGTCTACAATGAGCAGTTCTTC; CDR3 protein: CASSYSMGAVYNEQFF
D gene: TRBD2; V gene: TRBV28; clone size: NA; CDR3 length: 15; J gene: TRBJ2-7; CDR3 DNA: TGTGCCAGCCGAACCCGGACTAGCGAATCCTACGAGCAGTACTTC; CDR3 protein: CASRTRTSESYEQYF
D gene: TRBD1; V gene: TRBV11-2; clone size: NA; CDR3 length: 15; J gene: TRBJ2-7; CDR3 DNA: TGTGCCAGCAGCTTGACAGGGGCCACCACCTACGAGCAGTACTTC; CDR3 protein: CASSLTGATTYEQYF
D gene: NA; V gene: TRBV7-8; clone size: NA; CDR3 length: 14; J gene: TRBJ1-4; CDR3 DNA: TGTGCCAGCACCGGCTCCCCTCTGGGGGAAAAACTGTTTTTT; CDR3 protein: CASTGSPLGEKLFF
D gene: NA; V gene: TRBV7-8; clone size: once; CDR3 length: 14; J gene: TRBJ2-7; CDR3 DNA: TGTGCCAGCAGCTTCCTGGCGGGCAGGGGCGAGCAGTACTTC; CDR3 protein: CASSFLAGRGEQYF
D gene: TRBD1; V gene: TRBV19; clone size: NA; CDR3 length: 14; J gene: TRBJ2-7; CDR3 DNA: TGTGCCAGTAGTACGGGACAGGGATGGCACGAGCAGTACTTC; CDR3 protein: CASSTGQGWHEQYF
D gene: NA; V gene: TRBV27; clone size: once; CDR3 length: 15; J gene: TRBJ2-5; CDR3 DNA: TGTGCCAGCAGACCAACCCACAGGGAACGGGAGACCCAGTACTTC; CDR3 protein: CASRPTHRERETQYF
D gene: NA; V gene: TRBV6-5; clone size: NA; CDR3 length: 15; J gene: TRBJ2-7; CDR3 DNA: TGTGCCAGCAGTTACCGTCGTTCACCATGGGACGAGCAGTACTTC; CDR3 protein: CASSYRRSPWDEQYF
D gene: TRBD2; V gene: TRBV10-2; clone size: NA; CDR3 length: 17; J gene: TRBJ2-2; CDR3 DNA: TGCGCCAGCAGTGGACTAGCGGGAGGTGTTCGGACCGGGGAGCTGTTTTTT; CDR3 protein: CASSGLAGGVRTGELFF
D gene: TRBD2; V gene: TRBV4-3; clone size: NA; CDR3 length: 17; J gene: TRBJ2-1; CDR3 DNA: TGCGCCAGCAGCCAAGAGGGTAGCGGGAGGACCTACAATGAGCAGTTCTTC; CDR3 protein: CASSQEGSGRTYNEQFF
D gene: TRBD2; V gene: TRBV7-9; clone size: NA; CDR3 length: 15; J gene: TRBJ2-2; CDR3 DNA: TGTGCCAGCAGCCTCGGGGGGGCAGACACCGGGGAGCTGTTTTTT; CDR3 protein: CASSLGGADTGELFF
D gene: TRBD2; V gene: TRBV4-2; clone size: NA; CDR3 length: 16; J gene: TRBJ2-1; CDR3 DNA: TGTGCCAGCAGCCCCTCCCGTGGAGCGGGAGGATACGGGCAGTTCTTC; CDR3 protein: CASSPSRGAGGYGQFF
D gene: NA; V gene: TRBV6-5; clone size: NA; CDR3 length: 14; J gene: TRBJ1-1; CDR3 DNA: TGTGCCAGCAGTTACTCGAGGACAGCAGATGAAGCTTTCTTT; CDR3 protein: CASSYSRTADEAFF
D gene: NA; V gene: TRBV28; clone size: NA; CDR3 length: 13; J gene: TRBJ1-2; CDR3 DNA: TGTGCCAGCAGGGGCTACGGGGCGTATGGCTACACCTTC; CDR3 protein: CASRGYGAYGYTF
D gene: NA; V gene: TRBV28; clone size: NA; CDR3 length: 17; J gene: TRBJ2-7; CDR3 DNA: TGTGCCAGCTACCCCGGATTTGGAGGGACGGGAACTAACGAGCAGTACTTC; CDR3 protein: CASYPGFGGTGTNEQYF